Detailed here is one TCR beta chain. The antigen is not known. Sequencing was performed with immunoSEQ multiplex PCR; in TCRdb, only in-frame clones are kept and a portion is missing. The repertoire holds about 110,000 clones, with over 75% as singletons. Germline V gene sequence: CDR1 SGHAT, CDR2 FQNNGV. This CDR3 spans 15 amino acids. V lost 4 bases and J 2 bases, leaving 13 bases between the germline ends. This sample was included in a study of PD-L1 blockade in urothelial cancer. Study-wide context: Blood was tested 3 weeks (second dose) and 6 weeks into treatment. Whole-study results and caveats: When pretreatment blood TCR clonality was below the median, it predicted better survival.

This clonotype originated in a man aged 50 to 60 with urothelial cancer. Source: PBMCs, taken around atezolizumab (anti-PD-L1) treatment. This chain connects TRBV11-2 to TRBJ2-3, with a tentative D call TRBD1 (6 bases). CDR3 amino acids: CASSSPDRPTDTQYF. CDR3 nucleotide sequence: TGTGCCAGCAGCTCCCCCGACAGGCCCACAGATACGCAGTATTTT.